The 32 T cell receptor beta chains reported below all come from one sample, sequenced in a study of Ad26.COV2.S vaccination and SARS-CoV-2 variants. The treatment denotes: about 20 received Ad26.COV2.S at low or high dose, single or two shots; 5 received placebo; per-sample allocation not given. Sampling took place 63 days after the first vaccine or placebo injection. Method: immunoSEQ multiplex PCR; TCRdb's copy keeps in-frame clones and lacks some. The sample records 300,000 to 400,000 clones, roughly 84% being singletons. Sequences were derived from peripheral blood, sampled in a trial of Ad26.COV2.S vaccine versus placebo. The source of these receptors is a person between 18 and 60 years old who received the Ad26.COV2.S COVID-19 vaccine or a placebo.

This clone appeared a few times. The chain links TRBV5-4 to TRBJ2-3; D remains unclear. Trimming left V 1 base short and J 0 bases short, with 15 bases between. Germline-derived CDR1 and CDR2 are SGHNT and YYREEE (reference sequence). The CDR3 loop spans 17 amino acids. CDR3 sequence reads: CASSLRVSPSSTDTQYF. For the CDR3, the DNA is TGTGCCAGCAGCTTGAGGGTCAGCCCATCTAGCACAGATACGCAGTATTTT.

This chain connects TRBV25-1 to TRBJ1-1; D remains ambiguous. CDR1 is MGHDK, CDR2 SYGVNS, per germline. The CDR3 consists of 14 residues. Trimming shortened V by 6 bases and J by 1 base, and 12 bases separated the two germline ends. The CDR3 sequence is CASSRQGWNTEAFF. The CDR3 region has the DNA TGTGCCAGCAGCCGGCAAGGGTGGAACACTGAAGCTTTCTTT.

The rearrangement uses TRBV21-1 and TRBJ2-2; the table's TRBD2 call for D was not verified on the DNA. TRBV21-1 represents a pseudogene. The CDR3 consists of 18 residues. The CDR3 sequence is CASSRYRRGGCCTGELFF. Here the CDR3 DNA reads TGTGCCAGCAGCCGCTATCGGCGGGGGGGCTGTTGTACCGGGGAGCTGTTTTTT.

This clone was recorded once. CDR3 nucleotide sequence: TGTGCCAGCAGTTTAGTTGGCAATCAGCCCCAGCATTTT. This encodes CASSLVGNQPQHF. This chain connects TRBV27 to TRBJ1-5; D remains unclear. Trimming shortened V by 2 bases and J by 2 bases, and 4 bases separated the two germline ends. Germline-derived CDR1 and CDR2 are MNHEY and SMNVEV (reference sequence). The CDR3 runs 13 residues.

The genes are TRBV7-9 and TRBJ2-7; a possible D gene is TRBD2 (5 bases). CDR3 length: 14 amino acids. Trimming took off 7 bases at V and 1 base at J, with 14 bases between the two ends. The V gene's germline CDR1 is SEHNR and CDR2 FQNEAQ (reference sequence). CDR3 bases: TGTGCCAGCACCCCCAGCGGTCAGTCCTACGAGCAGTACTTC. It specifies CASTPSGQSYEQYF.

The rearrangement uses TRBV3-1 (or the pseudogene TRBV3-2) and TRBJ2-5, with D possibly matching TRBD2 (6 bases). The germline CDR1 and CDR2 sequences are LGHDT and YNNKEL (reference sequence). This CDR3 has 13 amino acids. Trimming stripped 4 bases from V and 5 bases from J, with 11 bases between. CDR3 bases: TGTGCCAGCAGCCCTTCGGGAGAGGAGACCCAGTACTTC. Residues: CASSPSGEETQYF.

The rearrangement links TRBV7-9 to TRBJ2-7; no firm D call. CDR3 length: 14 amino acids. Germline V gives CDR1 SEHNR, CDR2 FQNEAQ (reference sequence). Trimming took 0 bases from V and 1 from J, leaving 7 bases between them. CDR3 protein: CASSLALQSYEQYF. CDR3 nucleotide sequence: TGTGCCAGCAGCTTAGCCCTTCAATCCTACGAGCAGTACTTC. Complete variable domain (other parts from reference TRBV7-9 and TRBJ2-7): DTGVSQNPRHKITKRGQNVTFRCDPISEHNRLYWYRQTLGQGPEFLTYFQNEAQLEKSRLLSDRFSAERPKGSFSTLEIQRTEQGDSAMYLCASSLALQSYEQYFGPGTRLTVT.

This clone has only a few counts. The J gene is TRBJ2-2, the V gene TRBV2, with D perhaps matching TRBD1 or TRBD2 (7 bases each). CDR1 SNHLY and CDR2 FYNNEI come from the germline V gene. The CDR3 extends over 15 amino acids. V was pared by 4 bases and J by 3 bases, with 12 bases between. CDR3 DNA: TGTGCCAGCAGTGCCAGGGGGGGGTACACCGGGGAGCTGTTTTTT. Its protein is CASSARGGYTGELFF.

This rearrangement joins TRBV19 to TRBJ1-2, with unresolved D. There are 13 residues in the CDR3. From germline, CDR1 is LNHDA and CDR2 SQIVND (reference sequence). Trimming removed 8 bases at V and 8 bases at J, with 18 bases between. CDR3 protein: CASVARPQEGYTF. CDR3 DNA sequence: TGTGCCAGTGTAGCCCGGCCTCAGGAAGGCTACACCTTC.

The rearrangement uses TRBV7-8 and TRBJ1-1; D is undetermined. The V gene's germline CDR1 is SGHVS and CDR2 FQNEAQ. This CDR3 region has 12 residues. The V end lost 5 bases, the J end lost 11 bases, and 15 bases lay between the germline ends. The CDR3 here is CASSPSARRAFF. CDR3 coding DNA: TGTGCCAGCAGCCCGTCGGCCAGGAGGGCTTTCTTT. Drawing the rest from reference TRBV7-8 and TRBJ1-1, the complete variable domain is GAGVSQSPRYKVAKRGQDVALRCDPISGHVSLFWYQQALGQGPEFLTYFQNEAQLDKSGLPSDRFFAERPEGSVSTLKIQRTQQEDSAVYLCASSPSARRAFFGQGTRLTVV.

This clone appeared a single time. The chain has TRBV3-1 (or the pseudogene TRBV3-2) and TRBJ2-1; the D call may be TRBD1 or TRBD2 (6 bases each). Germline V CDR1 and CDR2: LGHDT, YNNKEL (reference sequence). The CDR3 has 14 amino acids. V dropped 4 bases and J dropped 5 bases, with 12 bases sitting between them. CDR3 loop: CASSLLGGHNEQFF. In DNA, the CDR3 is TGTGCCAGCAGCCTACTGGGGGGCCACAATGAGCAGTTCTTC.

The chain employs TRBV12-3 or TRBV12-4 and TRBJ2-5, with a tentative D call TRBD2 (6 bases). With 6 bases removed from V and 0 bases from J, the gap between germline ends came to 8 bases. The CDR3 has 13 residues. The CDR3 nucleotides are TGTGCCAGCAGAGGGACTTACCAAGAGACCCAGTACTTC. Its translation: CASRGTYQETQYF.

V gene TRBV4-1 combines with J gene TRBJ2-1; 9 bases are a match to TRBD1. Trimming took 7 bases from V and 9 from J; bases not matched to a gene: 10. The CDR3 has 14 residues. Germline V gene sequence: CDR1 MGHRA, CDR2 YSYEKL. The CDR3 is CASTRMGGQGEQFF. In DNA form, the CDR3 reads TGCGCCAGCACCCGAATGGGGGGACAGGGTGAGCAGTTCTTC.

The V gene is TRBV19, the J gene TRBJ1-5; D may be TRBD1 (5 bases). The CDR3 extends over 15 amino acids. The V and J ends lost 4 bases and 5 bases respectively, with 15 bases between them. Germline lookup yields CDR1 LNHDA and CDR2 SQIVND (reference sequence). The chain's CDR3 is CASSTLGELDQPQHF. The CDR3 DNA reads as TGTGCCAGTAGTACCTTAGGGGAATTAGATCAGCCCCAGCATTTT.

This clone was seen only once. J is TRBJ1-1 and V is TRBV5-1; a possible D gene is TRBD1 (6 bases). This CDR3 has 14 residues. The germline CDR1 and CDR2 sequences are SGHRS and YFSETQ. V was clipped by 3 bases and J by 3 bases, with 12 bases between them. The chain's CDR3 is CASSSSGQYTEAFF. The CDR3 DNA is TGCGCCAGCAGCTCATCCGGACAGTACACTGAAGCTTTCTTT.

V gene TRBV18 combines with J gene TRBJ1-5; no definite D call. V dropped 4 bases and J dropped 4 bases, with 11 bases sitting between them. This CDR3 comprises 14 residues. Looked up from germline, CDR1 is KGHSH and CDR2 is LQKENI. CDR3 DNA sequence: TGTGCCAGCTCACAGAACGGGAGGAATCAGCCCCAGCATTTT. Its translation: CASSQNGRNQPQHF.

V is TRBV3-1 (or the pseudogene TRBV3-2) and J is TRBJ2-5; D not certain. CDR3 length: 14 residues. Germline values: CDR1 LGHDT, CDR2 YNNKEL (reference sequence). The ends were cut back, 0 bases at V and 7 bases at J, with 12 bases in the middle. The CDR3 here is CASSQDRASGTQYF. For the CDR3, the DNA is TGTGCCAGCAGCCAAGATAGGGCCTCTGGGACCCAGTACTTC.

The rearrangement uses TRBV5-4 and TRBJ2-2, with a tentative D call TRBD2 (6 bases). The V gene lost 4 bases and the J gene lost 3 bases, with 16 bases spanning the gap. This CDR3 has 16 amino acids. Per the germline V gene, CDR1 is SGHNT and CDR2 is YYREEE (reference sequence). The CDR3 coding sequence is TGTGCCAGCAGCCCCGGGACCCCGGGGGACACCGGGGAGCTGTTTTTT. Translated: CASSPGTPGDTGELFF.

The chain employs TRBV19 and TRBJ2-7, with 7 positions matching TRBD1. The CDR3 is 14 residues long. The germline V gene encodes CDR1 LNHDA and CDR2 SQIVND (reference sequence). V trimming: 3 bases; J trimming: 4 bases; junction bases outside the gene matches: 6. CDR3 nucleotides: TGTGCCAGTAGTATCGAGACAGGGAATTACGAGCAGTACTTC. Protein product: CASSIETGNYEQYF.

This chain links TRBV15 with TRBJ2-5; the match to TRBD1 covers 8 bases. The CDR3 is 16 amino acids. V lost 0 bases, J lost 5 bases, and 8 bases stayed unmatched. Germline V gene lookup returns CDR1 LNHNV and CDR2 YYDKDF (reference sequence). The chain's CDR3 is CATSREGQVFSETQYF. The CDR3 DNA reads as TGTGCCACCAGCAGAGAGGGACAGGTTTTTTCGGAGACCCAGTACTTC.

This clone was observed a few times. The chain carries TRBV13 and TRBJ2-7, with no clear D. Germline lookup yields CDR1 PRHDT and CDR2 FYEKMQ (reference sequence). V lost 1 base and J 0 bases, leaving 1 base between the germline ends. CDR3 length: 12 amino acids. This CDR3 is CASSLDSYEQYF. Written as DNA, the CDR3 is TGTGCCAGCAGCTTAGACTCCTACGAGCAGTACTTC. Variable domain in full (rest from reference TRBV13 and TRBJ2-7): AAGVIQSPRHLIKEKRETATLKCYPIPRHDTVYWYQQGPGQDPQFLISFYEKMQSDKGSIPDRFSAQQFSDYHSELNMSSLELGDSALYFCASSLDSYEQYFGPGTRLTVT.

The chain links TRBV19 to TRBJ2-7; D may match TRBD1 or TRBD2 (5 bases each). The CDR3 extends over 14 amino acids. Germline CDR1 reads LNHDA; CDR2 reads SQIVND (reference sequence). The V gene lost 3 bases and the J gene lost 3 bases, with 12 bases spanning the gap. This chain's CDR3 is CASSMGDGLYEQYF. The CDR3 nucleotides are TGTGCCAGTAGTATGGGGGACGGACTCTACGAGCAGTACTTC.

This chain joins TRBV3-1 (or the pseudogene TRBV3-2) and TRBJ2-2; 12 nucleotides agree with TRBD2. The germline gives CDR1 LGHDT, CDR2 YNNKEL (reference sequence). CDR3 length: 16 residues. V was clipped by 0 bases and J by 6 bases; unmatched bases: 2. The CDR3 DNA reads as TGTGCCAGCAGCCAAGATCTAGCGGGAGGGGCCGGGGAGCTGTTTTTT. This gives the protein CASSQDLAGGAGELFF.

V usage is TRBV5-4 and J usage is TRBJ1-1; no clear D gene. From germline, CDR1 is SGHNT and CDR2 YYREEE (reference sequence). The CDR3 extends over 12 amino acids. Trimming pared 2 bases from V and 7 bases from J, leaving 9 bases between. As DNA, the CDR3 is TGTGCCAGCAGCTTCCCGGTCGGTGAAGCTTTCTTT. It specifies CASSFPVGEAFF.

This clone was seen only once. The chain links TRBV9 to TRBJ1-2, with D hard to call. Trimming shortened V by 2 bases and J by 2 bases, and 7 bases separated the two germline ends. CDR3 length: 13 amino acids. Germline V gene data show CDR1 as SGDLS and CDR2 as YYNGEE. As DNA, the CDR3 is TGTGCCAGCAGCGTTTCGCGGAACTATGGCTACACCTTC. As protein: CASSVSRNYGYTF.

The rearrangement joins TRBV18 to TRBJ2-7; 10 bases match TRBD2. The CDR3 contains 16 residues. CDR1 and CDR2 (germline): KGHSH, LQKENI. V trimming: 1 base; J trimming: 0 bases; junction bases outside the gene matches: 3. The CDR3 DNA follows: TGTGCCAGCTCACCACAGCGGGGGGGGAGCTCCTACGAGCAGTACTTC. Protein product: CASSPQRGGSSYEQYF.

This chain connects TRBV7-6 to TRBJ2-6; D is possibly TRBD1 (5 bases). Trimming removed 1 base from V and 0 bases from J, with 7 bases in between. Germline lookup yields CDR1 SGHVS and CDR2 FNYEAQ. CDR3 length equals 16 residues. The CDR3 coding sequence is TGTGCCAGCAGCTTAGACAGGTTCTCTGGGGCCAACGTCCTGACTTTC. As protein: CASSLDRFSGANVLTF.

The rearrangement joins TRBV3-1 (or the pseudogene TRBV3-2) to TRBJ1-2, with D unclear. CDR1 is LGHDT, CDR2 YNNKEL, per germline (reference sequence). Deletions cut 2 bases from V and 6 bases from J, with 16 bases between. The CDR3 extends over 15 amino acids. CDR3 sequence reads: CASSQYGKSLNGYTF. The CDR3 DNA reads as TGTGCCAGCAGCCAATACGGGAAGAGCCTAAATGGCTACACCTTC.

Comments on this clone: Distinct nucleotide sequences in the sample also encode this CDR3. This chain connects TRBV30 to TRBJ1-5, with a possible D match to TRBD1 (5 bases). Germline CDR1 GTSNPN, CDR2 SVGIG (reference sequence). The germline V and J ends were trimmed by 3 bases and 4 bases, with 10 bases remaining between them. This CDR3 has 13 residues. The CDR3 DNA follows: TGTGCCTGGAGGGGAGGGGAAAATCAGCCCCAGCATTTT. This translates into CAWRGGENQPQHF.

This clone was found a few times. This sequence joins TRBV2 and TRBJ2-1; 8 bases fit TRBD2. CDR1 and CDR2 from the germline V gene are SNHLY and FYNNEI. The CDR3 extends over 16 amino acids. Trimming removed 4 bases from V and 3 bases from J; junction bases left unmatched: 8. The CDR3 reads CASSATSGGFYNEQFF. CDR3 DNA sequence: TGTGCCAGCAGTGCTACGAGCGGGGGATTCTACAATGAGCAGTTCTTC.

The chain carries TRBV6-5 and TRBJ1-4, with D maybe TRBD1 (6 bases). CDR1 and CDR2 from the germline V gene are MNHEY and SVGAGI. Trimming cost V 6 bases and J 2 bases, with 13 bases left between them. The CDR3 is made up of 15 amino acids. The CDR3 here is CASSPRGSTNEKLFF. CDR3 bases: TGTGCCAGCAGCCCAAGGGGGTCCACTAATGAAAAACTGTTTTTT.

This chain links TRBV5-1 with TRBJ2-7, with TRBD2 as a possible D gene (6 bases). This CDR3 region has 15 residues. Trimming shortened V by 4 bases and J by 2 bases, and 16 bases separated the two germline ends. Germline CDR1 SGHRS, CDR2 YFSETQ. This CDR3 reads CASSPPAGMAYEQYF. The CDR3 DNA sequence: TGCGCCAGCAGCCCCCCGGCGGGGATGGCCTACGAGCAGTACTTC. The whole variable domain, filled in from reference TRBV5-1 and TRBJ2-7, reads KAGVTQTPRYLIKTRGQQVTLSCSPISGHRSVSWYQQTPGQGLQFLFEYFSETQRNKGNFPGRFSGRQFSNSRSEMNVSTLELGDSALYLCASSPPAGMAYEQYFGPGTRLTVT.